This T cell receptor beta chain came from a study of blood T cell repertoires in COVID-19. TCRdb's copy holds only in-frame clones and misses some; the assay was immunoSEQ multiplex PCR. The sample shows 250,000 or so clones, more than 75% of them seen only once. V shed 6 bases and J shed 8 bases, with 16 bases lying between them. The germline V gene has CDR1 MNHEY and CDR2 SMNVEV (reference sequence). This CDR3 is built from 13 residues. This rearrangement joins TRBV27 to TRBJ2-5, with D perhaps matching TRBD2 (5 bases). What was sequenced was peripheral blood. This receptor was taken from a woman between 40 and 50 years old who had recovered from COVID-19. CDR3 in DNA: TGTGCCAGCAGAGCGGAGCGCTCGGCCACCCAGTACTTC. Its protein product is CASRAERSATQYF.